The 2 T cell receptor beta chains below all came from one sample that was sequenced in a study of blood T cell repertoires in COVID-19. Generated by immunoSEQ multiplex PCR, the TCRdb table keeps only in-frame clones and is missing some. The sample has more than 95,000 clones; around nine tenths are singletons. The material sequenced was peripheral blood. These receptors came from a human donor in a cohort sampled during active COVID-19.

This chain joins TRBV28 and TRBJ2-1; D gene ambiguous. V was shortened by 3 bases and J by 6 bases, with 12 bases between the two germline ends. Germline V gives CDR1 MDHEN, CDR2 SYDVKM. CDR3 size: 14 residues. This CDR3 is CASSFRIEVNEQFF. CDR3 bases: TGTGCCAGCAGTTTTAGGATAGAGGTCAATGAGCAGTTCTTC.

The chain combines TRBV5-6 with TRBJ2-7; 11 nucleotides align to TRBD2. This CDR3 comprises 16 residues. CDR1 is SGHDT, CDR2 YYEEEE, per germline. After removal of 2 bases from V and 3 bases from J, the junction contained 7 bases not matched to a gene. The CDR3 here is CASSFGVGTSGYEQYF. The CDR3, as DNA: TGTGCCAGCAGCTTTGGGGTCGGGACTAGCGGCTACGAGCAGTACTTC.